This entry describes one T cell receptor beta chain. All TRB cDNA libraries came from 5' RACE performed with UMI labels. TCRdb re-called the 5' RACE reads and catalogs CDR3 proteins one per entry, DNA excluded. The sample table includes some 38,000 distinct CDR3 sequences. This sample is drawn from a study of CXCR3-negative and CXCR3-positive naive CD8 T cells. This CDR3 comprises 12 residues. Looked up from germline, CDR1 is SGHNT and CDR2 is YENEEA. The chain has TRBV11-3 and TRBJ1-2; TCRdb's D gene call, TRBD1, goes unchecked for lack of DNA. The receptor was isolated from a human donor in good health. Some clones in this sample may be carry-over from other donors' samples. Source material: memory CD8+ T cells from blood. CDR3 in amino acids: CASSRDRDGYTF.